This section outlines one T cell receptor beta chain sequence together with its context. This specimen comes from a study of cytomegalovirus exposure and HLA in healthy donors. In the PCR, 60 Vbeta and 13 Jbeta primers were used. Here immunoSEQ multiplex PCR was the method, and the copy in TCRdb shows in-frame clones only, minus some. Altogether around 91,000 clones are present, 70% to 85% being singletons, with the ten largest covering around 1.9%. Trimming took 4 bases from V and 0 from J, leaving 10 bases between them. CDR3 length: 16 residues. Looked up from germline, CDR1 is MNHEY and CDR2 is SMNVEV (reference sequence).

The TCR comes from a man aged 18 to 29 in good health and CMV-seronegative. The material sequenced was PBMCs. This sequence joins TRBV27 and TRBJ2-6; no reliable D call. The CDR3 DNA sequence: TGTGCCAGCAGTTCCCCGGTATACTCTGGGGCCAACGTCCTGACTTTC. Translation gives CASSSPVYSGANVLTF.